The 19 T cell receptor beta chains below come from one sample, sequenced in a study of blood T cell repertoires in COVID-19. Sequencing was performed with immunoSEQ multiplex PCR; in TCRdb, only in-frame clones are kept and a portion is missing. The table has 250,000 or so clones, 75% to 90% seen once. Sequencing input: peripheral blood. These TCRs come from a man aged 25-45 years with active or convalescent COVID-19.

This chain uses TRBV4-3 with TRBJ2-7; D gene unclear. The length of the CDR3 is 17 residues. Per germline, CDR1 LGHNA and CDR2 YSLEER. V lost 0 bases to trimming and J lost 0 bases, with 15 bases between them. The DNA of the CDR3 is TGCGCCAGCAGCCAAGAGATGGCCCAACTAACCTCCTACGAGCAGTACTTC. Amino acid sequence: CASSQEMAQLTSYEQYF.

The chain is built from TRBV23-1 and TRBJ1-1; D perhaps matches TRBD1 (5 bases). TRBV23-1 counts as an open reading frame of uncertain function. Trimming left V 3 bases short and J 2 bases short, with 16 bases between. CDR3 length equals 16 residues. The DNA for the CDR3 is TGCGCCAGCAGTCAGGCCCGGGGGAAGTCAAACACTGAAGCTTTCTTT. This codes for CASSQARGKSNTEAFF.

The J gene is TRBJ2-1, the V gene TRBV12-3 or TRBV12-4, with D hard to call. V was trimmed by 4 bases and J by 5 bases, leaving 9 bases between them. This CDR3 has 13 amino acids. CDR3 loop: CASSSDLHNEQFF. The CDR3 bases are TGTGCCAGCAGTTCCGACTTACACAATGAGCAGTTCTTC.

This rearrangement joins TRBV23-1 to TRBJ1-1; 8 bases are a match to TRBD1. TRBV23-1 qualifies as an ORF whose function is uncertain. The length of the CDR3 is 16 residues. With 6 bases clipped from V and 0 bases from J, the junction kept 9 bases outside the gene matches. This CDR3 reads CASSPSVRGLNTEAFF. CDR3 DNA: TGCGCCAGCAGCCCCTCGGTCAGGGGGCTGAACACTGAAGCTTTCTTT.

This rearrangement joins TRBV30 to TRBJ2-7; D perhaps matches TRBD1 (6 bases). Trimming removed 3 bases at V and 2 bases at J, with 11 bases between. The CDR3 runs to 13 residues. The germline gives CDR1 GTSNPN, CDR2 SVGIG (reference sequence). The chain's CDR3 is CAWSKGQPYEQYF. CDR3 coding DNA: TGTGCCTGGAGCAAAGGACAGCCCTACGAGCAGTACTTC.

The chain carries TRBV4-1 and TRBJ2-7; 7 nucleotides line up with TRBD1. V gave up 3 bases and J gave up 3 bases; unmatched junction bases: 14. Germline V gene data show CDR1 as MGHRA and CDR2 as YSYEKL. This CDR3 comprises 17 residues. CDR3 amino acids: CASSHPGTGQNYYEQYF. Here the CDR3 DNA reads TGCGCCAGCAGCCACCCCGGGACGGGACAGAATTACTACGAGCAGTACTTC.

The chain couples TRBV19 to TRBJ2-7; 8 nucleotides match TRBD1. From germline, CDR1 is LNHDA and CDR2 SQIVND (reference sequence). This CDR3 contains 14 residues. Trimming at V came to 5 bases and at J to 6 bases, leaving 9 bases not matched to a gene. The CDR3, as DNA: TGTGCCAGTAGTCTCGGGACAGGCTTTTCCGAGCAGTACTTC. It codes for CASSLGTGFSEQYF.

The chain joins TRBV6-5 to TRBJ1-4; the match to TRBD1 covers 9 bases. V trimming: 1 base; J trimming: 8 bases; junction bases outside the gene matches: 8. CDR1 is MNHEY and CDR2 is SVGAGI in the germline V gene. The CDR3 length is 16 residues. The CDR3 reads CASSYFVGQGSEKLFF. The CDR3 nucleotides read TGTGCCAGCAGTTACTTTGTGGGACAGGGTAGCGAAAAACTGTTTTTT.

The rearrangement uses TRBV6-5 and TRBJ2-3, with 7 bases that match TRBD1. The CDR3 has 15 amino acids. The ends lost 5 bases at V and 0 bases at J; junction bases unmatched: 5. Germline V gives CDR1 MNHEY, CDR2 SVGAGI. The CDR3 protein is CASSRDRSSTDTQYF. The CDR3 bases are TGTGCCAGCAGTCGGGACAGATCTAGCACAGATACGCAGTATTTT.

The CDR3 coding sequence is TGTGCCAGCAGCCGAAAAGACAGGGGGCGTTGGGATACGCAGTATTTT. Translation: CASSRKDRGRWDTQYF. The chain links TRBV3-1 (or the pseudogene TRBV3-2) to TRBJ2-3; 10 bases agree with TRBD1. The CDR3 runs 16 residues. Germline CDR1 reads LGHDT; CDR2 reads YNNKEL (reference sequence). Germline trimming cut 4 bases from V and 6 bases from J; bases unmatched to any gene: 10.

The gene calls are TRBV14 and TRBJ1-1, with unresolved D. CDR3 length equals 14 residues. V was pared by 4 bases and J by 4 bases, with 13 bases between. Germline V gives CDR1 SGHDN, CDR2 FVKESK. The CDR3 DNA is TGTGCCAGCAGCCCAGTCGTTGGTTCCACTGAAGCTTTCTTT. Amino acid sequence: CASSPVVGSTEAFF.

The gene calls are TRBV19 and TRBJ1-2; the D is unclear. The CDR3 has 10 residues. Per the germline V gene, CDR1 is LNHDA and CDR2 is SQIVND (reference sequence). The V gene lost 6 bases and the J gene lost 8 bases, with 7 bases spanning the gap. The DNA of the CDR3 is TGTGCCAGTAGCCGCCAGGGCTACACCTTC. It encodes CASSRQGYTF.

This clone was detected only once. This chain links TRBV4-3 with TRBJ2-7; TRBD1 is a possible D gene (7 bases). V gave up 1 base and J gave up 0 bases, with 13 bases separating them. CDR3 size: 16 residues. The V gene's germline CDR1 is LGHNA and CDR2 YSLEER. CDR3 nucleotides: TGCGCCAGCAGCCAAGGCGCAGGGGGAGGCTCCTACGAGCAGTACTTC. This sequence encodes CASSQGAGGGSYEQYF.

The chain employs TRBV19 and TRBJ1-5, with TRBD1 matching over 10 bases. The CDR3 spans 17 residues. CDR1 is LNHDA and CDR2 is SQIVND in the germline V gene (reference sequence). V was pared by 4 bases and J by 4 bases, with 10 bases of the junction left unmatched. DNA of the CDR3: TGTGCCAGTAGTACCGACCGTGGACAGGGGGTGAATCAGCCCCAGCATTTT. Protein product: CASSTDRGQGVNQPQHF.

This sequence joins TRBV4-2 and TRBJ2-3; 8 bases are shared with TRBD2. CDR1 is LGHNA, CDR2 YNFKEQ, per germline. The V gene end was trimmed by 2 bases and the J gene end by 4 bases; junction bases not matched to a gene: 5. This CDR3 contains 15 residues. As DNA, the CDR3 is TGTGCCAGCAGCCAAACCGGGACTAGTTCAGATACGCAGTATTTT. It yields the protein CASSQTGTSSDTQYF.

This clone was counted only a few times. The J gene is TRBJ2-2, the V gene TRBV5-4; TRBD2 matches at 7 bases. The CDR3 runs to 15 residues. Germline trimming cut 3 bases from V and 7 bases from J; bases unmatched to any gene: 9. Germline V gene lookup returns CDR1 SGHNT and CDR2 YYREEE (reference sequence). The CDR3 here is CASSSRGDPSGELFF. DNA of the CDR3: TGTGCCAGCAGCTCCCGGGGGGACCCGAGCGGGGAGCTGTTTTTT. The variable domain in full, completed from reference TRBV5-4 and TRBJ2-2, reads ETGVTQSPTHLIKTRGQQVTLRCSSQSGHNTVSWYQQALGQGPQFIFQYYREEENGRGNFPPRFSGLQFPNYSSELNVNALELDDSALYLCASSSRGDPSGELFFGEGSRLTVL.

The chain is built from TRBV7-8 and TRBJ1-2, with TRBD1 matching 7 bases. The germline V gene has CDR1 SGHVS and CDR2 FQNEAQ. CDR3 length equals 15 residues. Germline trimming cut 5 bases from V and 4 bases from J; bases unmatched to any gene: 10. The CDR3 sequence: CASSQDQGVFYGYTF. Written as DNA, the CDR3 is TGTGCCAGCAGCCAGGACCAGGGGGTATTCTATGGCTACACCTTC.

This CDR3 is CASSQGGEIRKGRETNYGYTF. CDR3 DNA: TGTGCCAGCAGCCAAGGCGGAGAGATAAGGAAGGGAAGGGAGACTAACTATGGCTACACCTTC. The chain has TRBV3-1 (or the pseudogene TRBV3-2) and TRBJ1-2; D gene ambiguous. Germline V gives CDR1 LGHDT, CDR2 YNNKEL (reference sequence). The CDR3 is 21 amino acids. Trimming stripped 1 base from V and 0 bases from J, with 27 bases between.

This clone was picked up a small number of times. The chain uses TRBV9 and TRBJ1-3; unclear D gene. Looked up from germline, CDR1 is SGDLS and CDR2 is YYNGEE. V was shortened by 0 bases and J by 0 bases, with 7 bases between the two germline ends. The CDR3 consists of 15 residues. For the CDR3, the DNA is TGTGCCAGCAGCGTAGCGAGTATCTCTGGAAACACCATATATTTT. Translation: CASSVASISGNTIYF.